This T cell receptor beta chain was sequenced in a study of T cells in Graves' hyperthyroidism and ophthalmopathy. Study-level information: Peripheral blood specimens were obtained at initial diagnosis, prior to any treatment. Overall study results and limits: The majority of expanded thyroid clonotypes above 0.001 also appeared in blood.

Amplification targeted TCR beta CDR3 regions from RNA transcripts. First-round RT-PCR targeting the TCR CDR3 was performed with the HTBI primer set. TCRdb re-called the multiplex PCR reads with MiXCR, one entry per CDR3 protein. Of about 520,000 distinct CDR3 sequences listed, around 24% were seen once; the top ten hold roughly 12%. A word on this clonotype: The target antigen is unknown.

The sample consisted of blood. The clonotype originates from a woman aged 25 to 45 with Graves' ophthalmopathy.

The CDR3 bases are TGCAGCGGTGGGTGGACTGAAGCTTTCTTT. Amino acid sequence: CSGGWTEAFF. The rearrangement joins TRBV29-1 to TRBJ1-1; D call uncertain. The germline V gene encodes CDR1 SQVTM and CDR2 ANQGSEA. This CDR3 comprises 10 residues. The V end lost 7 bases, the J end lost 5 bases, and 8 bases lay between the germline ends.